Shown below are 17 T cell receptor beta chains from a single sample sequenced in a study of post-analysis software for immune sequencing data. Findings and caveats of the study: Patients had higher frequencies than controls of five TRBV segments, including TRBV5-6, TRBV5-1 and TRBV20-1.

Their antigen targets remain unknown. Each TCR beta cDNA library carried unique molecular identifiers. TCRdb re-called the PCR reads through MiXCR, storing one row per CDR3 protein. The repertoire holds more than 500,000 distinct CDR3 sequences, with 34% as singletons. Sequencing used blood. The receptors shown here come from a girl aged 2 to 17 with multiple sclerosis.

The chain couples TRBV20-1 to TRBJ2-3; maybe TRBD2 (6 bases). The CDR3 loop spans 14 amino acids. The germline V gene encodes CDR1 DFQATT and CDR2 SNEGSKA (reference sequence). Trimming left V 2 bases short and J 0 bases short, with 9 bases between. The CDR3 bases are TGCAGTGCTAGAATAGCGGCTAGCACAGATACGCAGTATTTT. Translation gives CSARIAASTDTQYF.

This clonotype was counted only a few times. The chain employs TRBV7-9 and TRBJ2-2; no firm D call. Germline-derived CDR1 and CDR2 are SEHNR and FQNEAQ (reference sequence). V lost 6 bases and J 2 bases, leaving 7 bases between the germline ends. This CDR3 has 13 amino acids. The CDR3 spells CASSPVNTGELFF. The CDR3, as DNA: TGTGCCAGCAGTCCGGTCAACACCGGGGAGCTGTTTTTT.

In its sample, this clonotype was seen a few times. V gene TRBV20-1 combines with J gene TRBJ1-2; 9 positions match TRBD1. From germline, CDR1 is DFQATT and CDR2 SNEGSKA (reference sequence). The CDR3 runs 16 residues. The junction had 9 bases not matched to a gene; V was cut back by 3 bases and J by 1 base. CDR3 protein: CSARRDREGVNYGYTF. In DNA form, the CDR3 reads TGCAGTGCTAGGAGGGACAGGGAAGGAGTTAACTATGGCTACACCTTC.

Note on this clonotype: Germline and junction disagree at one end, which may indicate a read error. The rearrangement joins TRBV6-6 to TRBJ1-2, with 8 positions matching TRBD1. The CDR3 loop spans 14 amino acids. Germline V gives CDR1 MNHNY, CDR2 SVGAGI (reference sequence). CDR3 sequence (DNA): TGTACCAGCATTCGGGACAGGTCTTTTTGGGGCTACACCTTC. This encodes CTSIRDRSFWGYTF.

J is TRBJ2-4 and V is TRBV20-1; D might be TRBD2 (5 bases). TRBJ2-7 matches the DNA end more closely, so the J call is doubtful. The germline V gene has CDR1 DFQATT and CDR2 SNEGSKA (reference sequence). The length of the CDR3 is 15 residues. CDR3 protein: CSAGSFRTGTYEQYF. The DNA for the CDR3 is TGCAGTGCTGGATCTTTCCGGACCGGGACCTACGAGCAGTACTTC.

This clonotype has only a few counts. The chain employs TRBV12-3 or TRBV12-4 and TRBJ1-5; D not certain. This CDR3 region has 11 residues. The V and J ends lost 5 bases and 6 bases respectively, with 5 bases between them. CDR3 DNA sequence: TGTGCCAGCAGTAAAAGTCAGCCCCAGCATTTT. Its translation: CASSKSQPQHF.

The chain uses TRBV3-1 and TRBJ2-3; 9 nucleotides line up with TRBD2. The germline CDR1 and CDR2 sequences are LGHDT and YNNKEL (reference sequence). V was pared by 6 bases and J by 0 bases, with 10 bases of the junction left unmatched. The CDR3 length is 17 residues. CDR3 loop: CASSRSTSGLSTDTQYF. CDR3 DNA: TGTGCCAGCAGTAGATCGACTAGCGGATTGAGCACAGATACGCAGTATTTT.

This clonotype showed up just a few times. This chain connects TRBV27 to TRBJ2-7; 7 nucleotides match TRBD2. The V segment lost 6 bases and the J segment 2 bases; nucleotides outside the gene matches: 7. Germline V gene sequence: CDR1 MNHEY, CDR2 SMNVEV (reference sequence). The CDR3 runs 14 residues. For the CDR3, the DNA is TGTGCCAGCAGGCCCACTAGCGAACCCTACGAGCAGTACTTC. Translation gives CASRPTSEPYEQYF.

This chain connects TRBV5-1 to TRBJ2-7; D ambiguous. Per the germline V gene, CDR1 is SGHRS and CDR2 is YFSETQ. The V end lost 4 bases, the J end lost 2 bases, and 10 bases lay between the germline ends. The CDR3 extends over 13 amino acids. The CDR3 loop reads CASSHNGPYEQYF. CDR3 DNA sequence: TGCGCCAGCAGCCACAACGGGCCCTACGAGCAGTACTTC.

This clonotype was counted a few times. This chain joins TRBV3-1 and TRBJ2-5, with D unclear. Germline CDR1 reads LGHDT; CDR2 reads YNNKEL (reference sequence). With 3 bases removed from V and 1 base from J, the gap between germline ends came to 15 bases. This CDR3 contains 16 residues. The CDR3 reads CASSHTTQRSQETQYF. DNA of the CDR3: TGTGCCAGCAGCCACACAACACAGAGGAGCCAAGAGACCCAGTACTTC.

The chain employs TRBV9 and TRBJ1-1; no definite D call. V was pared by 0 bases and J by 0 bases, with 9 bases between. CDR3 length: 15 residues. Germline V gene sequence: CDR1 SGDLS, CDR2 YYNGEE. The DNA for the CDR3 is TGTGCCAGCAGCGTAGGAAGTCTTTTGAACACTGAAGCTTTCTTT. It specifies CASSVGSLLNTEAFF.

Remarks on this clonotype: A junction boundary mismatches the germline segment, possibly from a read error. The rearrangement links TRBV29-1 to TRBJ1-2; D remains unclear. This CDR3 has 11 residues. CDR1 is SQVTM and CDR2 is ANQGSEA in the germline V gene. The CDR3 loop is CSVEALYDYTF. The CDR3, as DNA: TGCAGCGTGGAGGCCCTCTATGACTACACCTTC.

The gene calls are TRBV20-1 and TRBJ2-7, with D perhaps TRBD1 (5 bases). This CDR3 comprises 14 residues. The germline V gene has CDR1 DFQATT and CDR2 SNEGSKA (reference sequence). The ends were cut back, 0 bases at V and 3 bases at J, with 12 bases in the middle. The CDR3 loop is CSAREGQGIYEQYF. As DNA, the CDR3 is TGCAGTGCTAGAGAGGGGCAGGGAATCTACGAGCAGTACTTC.

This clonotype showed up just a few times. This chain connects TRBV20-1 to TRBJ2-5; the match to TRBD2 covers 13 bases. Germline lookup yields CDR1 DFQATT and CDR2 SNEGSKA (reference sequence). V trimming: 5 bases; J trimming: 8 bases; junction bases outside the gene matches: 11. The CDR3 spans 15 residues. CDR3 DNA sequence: TGCAGTGCTGACCGGACTAGCGGGGGCACTAGAACCCAGTACTTC. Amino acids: CSADRTSGGTRTQYF.

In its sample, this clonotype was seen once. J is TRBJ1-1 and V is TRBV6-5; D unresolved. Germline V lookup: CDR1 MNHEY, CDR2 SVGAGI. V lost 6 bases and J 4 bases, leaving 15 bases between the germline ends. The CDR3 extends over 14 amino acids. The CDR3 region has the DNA TGTGCCAGCAGAATTCTTGGAGGCCTCACTGAAGCTTTCTTT. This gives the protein CASRILGGLTEAFF.

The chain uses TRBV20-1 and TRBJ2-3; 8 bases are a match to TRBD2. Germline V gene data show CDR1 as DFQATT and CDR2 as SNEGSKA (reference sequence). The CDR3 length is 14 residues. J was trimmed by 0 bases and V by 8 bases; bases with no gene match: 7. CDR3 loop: CSYLRGGSTDTQYF. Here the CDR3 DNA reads TGCAGTTACCTCCGGGGGGGGAGCACAGATACGCAGTATTTT.

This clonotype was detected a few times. DNA for the CDR3: TGCAGCGTCGTTCAGGGTGCCTACGAGCAGTACTTC. Its translation is CSVVQGAYEQYF. This sequence joins TRBV29-1 and TRBJ2-7, with TRBD1 as a possible D gene (5 bases). Germline loops: CDR1 SQVTM, CDR2 ANQGSEA. Deletions cut 6 bases from V and 2 bases from J, with 11 bases between. The CDR3 runs 12 residues.